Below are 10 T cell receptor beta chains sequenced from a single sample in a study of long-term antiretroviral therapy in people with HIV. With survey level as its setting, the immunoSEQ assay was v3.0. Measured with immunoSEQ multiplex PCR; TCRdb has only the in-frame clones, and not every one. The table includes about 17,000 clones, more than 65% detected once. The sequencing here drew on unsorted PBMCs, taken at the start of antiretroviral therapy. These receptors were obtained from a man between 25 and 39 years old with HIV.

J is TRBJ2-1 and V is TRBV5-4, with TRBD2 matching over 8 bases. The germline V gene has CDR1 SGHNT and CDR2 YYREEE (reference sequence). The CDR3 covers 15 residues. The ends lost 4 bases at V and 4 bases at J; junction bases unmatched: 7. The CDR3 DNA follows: TGTGCCAGCAGCCCGGGACTAGTCCTGTACAATGAGCAGTTCTTC. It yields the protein CASSPGLVLYNEQFF. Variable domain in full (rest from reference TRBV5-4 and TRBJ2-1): ETGVTQSPTHLIKTRGQQVTLRCSSQSGHNTVSWYQQALGQGPQFIFQYYREEENGRGNFPPRFSGLQFPNYSSELNVNALELDDSALYLCASSPGLVLYNEQFFGPGTRLTVL.

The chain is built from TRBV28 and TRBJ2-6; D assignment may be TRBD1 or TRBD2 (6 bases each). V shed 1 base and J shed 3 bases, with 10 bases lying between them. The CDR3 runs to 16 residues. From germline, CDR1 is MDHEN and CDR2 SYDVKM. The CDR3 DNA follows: TGTGCCAGCAGTTTATTTCGGGGGCTTGGGGCCAACGTCCTGACTTTC. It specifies CASSLFRGLGANVLTF.

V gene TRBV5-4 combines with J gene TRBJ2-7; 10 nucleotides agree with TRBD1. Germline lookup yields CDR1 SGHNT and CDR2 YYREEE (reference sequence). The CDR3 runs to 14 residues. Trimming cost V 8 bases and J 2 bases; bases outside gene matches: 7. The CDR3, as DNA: TGTGCCAGTAAAACCGGGACAGGGGCCTACGAGCAGTACTTC. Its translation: CASKTGTGAYEQYF.

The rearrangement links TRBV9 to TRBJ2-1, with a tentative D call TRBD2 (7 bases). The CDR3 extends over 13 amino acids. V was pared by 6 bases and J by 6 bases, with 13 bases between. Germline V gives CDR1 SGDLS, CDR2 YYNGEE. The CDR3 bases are TGTGCCAGCACCCAAGGGGGGGCCAATGAGCAGTTCTTC. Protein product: CASTQGGANEQFF.

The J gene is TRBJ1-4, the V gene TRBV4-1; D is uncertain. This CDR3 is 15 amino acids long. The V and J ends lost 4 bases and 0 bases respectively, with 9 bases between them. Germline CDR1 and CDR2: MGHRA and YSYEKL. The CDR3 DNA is TGCGCCAGCAGCCTGACTCTTCCAACTAATGAAAAACTGTTTTTT. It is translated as CASSLTLPTNEKLFF.

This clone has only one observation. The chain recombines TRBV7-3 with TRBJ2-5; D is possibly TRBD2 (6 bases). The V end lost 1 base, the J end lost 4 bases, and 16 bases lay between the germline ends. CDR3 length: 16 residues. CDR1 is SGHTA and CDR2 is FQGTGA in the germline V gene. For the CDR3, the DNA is TGTGCCAGCAGCTTAAATCCCCCTGGGCGGGGAGAGACCCAGTACTTC. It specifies CASSLNPPGRGETQYF.

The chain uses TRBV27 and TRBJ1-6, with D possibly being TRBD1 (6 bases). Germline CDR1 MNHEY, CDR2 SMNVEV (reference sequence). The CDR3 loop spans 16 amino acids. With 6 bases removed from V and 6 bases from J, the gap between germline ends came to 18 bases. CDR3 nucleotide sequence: TGTGCCAGCAGCGAACAGGGTTCACTTTTTAATTCACCCCTCCACTTT. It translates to CASSEQGSLFNSPLHF.

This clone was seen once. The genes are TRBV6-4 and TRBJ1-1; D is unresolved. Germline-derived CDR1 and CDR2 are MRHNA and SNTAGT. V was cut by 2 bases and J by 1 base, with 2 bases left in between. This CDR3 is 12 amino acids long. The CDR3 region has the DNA TGTGCCAGCAGTGACAAGAACACTGAAGCTTTCTTT. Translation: CASSDKNTEAFF.

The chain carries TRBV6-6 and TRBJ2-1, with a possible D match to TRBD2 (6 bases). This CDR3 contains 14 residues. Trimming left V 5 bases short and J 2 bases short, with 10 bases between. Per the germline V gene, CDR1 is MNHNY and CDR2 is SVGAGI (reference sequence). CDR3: CASSPPGAYNEQFF. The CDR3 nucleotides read TGTGCCAGCAGTCCTCCGGGGGCCTACAATGAGCAGTTCTTC.

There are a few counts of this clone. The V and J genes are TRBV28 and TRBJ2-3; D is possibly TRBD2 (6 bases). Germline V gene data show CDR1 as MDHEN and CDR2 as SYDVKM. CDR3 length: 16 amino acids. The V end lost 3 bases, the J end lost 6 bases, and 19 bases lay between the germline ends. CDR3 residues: CASSLRATSRADTQYF. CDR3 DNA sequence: TGTGCCAGCAGTTTGAGGGCGACTAGTCGGGCGGATACGCAGTATTTT.